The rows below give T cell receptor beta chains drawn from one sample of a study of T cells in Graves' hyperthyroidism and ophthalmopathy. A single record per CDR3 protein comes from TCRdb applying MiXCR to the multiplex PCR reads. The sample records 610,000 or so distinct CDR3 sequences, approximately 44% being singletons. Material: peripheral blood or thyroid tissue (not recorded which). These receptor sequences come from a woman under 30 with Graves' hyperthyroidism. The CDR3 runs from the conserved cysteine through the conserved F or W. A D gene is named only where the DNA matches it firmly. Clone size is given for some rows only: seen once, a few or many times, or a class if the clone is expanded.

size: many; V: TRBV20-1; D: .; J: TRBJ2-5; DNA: TGCAGTGCTAGAAAGGACAGAGCTCAAGAGACCCAGTACTTC; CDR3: CSARKDRAQETQYF
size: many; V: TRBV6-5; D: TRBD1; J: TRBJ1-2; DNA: TGTGCCAGCAGTCCCGGGACAGGACTGGGCTACACCTTC; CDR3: CASSPGTGLGYTF
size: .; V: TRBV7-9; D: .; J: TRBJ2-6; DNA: TGTGCCAGCAGCTCGGGGTCCTCAGGGGCCAACGTCCTGACTTTC; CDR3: CASSSGSSGANVLTF
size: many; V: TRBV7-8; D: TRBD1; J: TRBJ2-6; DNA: TGTGCCAGCAGCCGTAGACAGGGGACTGGGGCCAACGTCCTGACTTTC; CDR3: CASSRRQGTGANVLTF
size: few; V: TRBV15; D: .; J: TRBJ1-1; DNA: TGTGCCACCAGCAGAGGGACGGATGAAGCTTTCTTT; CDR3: CATSRGTDEAFF
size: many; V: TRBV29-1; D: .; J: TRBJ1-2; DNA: TGCAGCGCCGGAAGGACACCCGTCCCTTATGGCTACACCTTC; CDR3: CSAGRTPVPYGYTF
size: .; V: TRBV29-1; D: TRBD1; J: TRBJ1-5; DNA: TGCAGCGTTGGAGACGACAGGGACTACGAGCAGCCCCAGCATTTT; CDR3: CSVGDDRDYEQPQHF
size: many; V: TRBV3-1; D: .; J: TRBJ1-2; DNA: TGTGCCAGCAGCCAAGATTTGGGCGGTTTGGATGGCTACACCTTC; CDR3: CASSQDLGGLDGYTF
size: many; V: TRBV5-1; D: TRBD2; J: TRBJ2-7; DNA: TGCGCCAGCAGCTTTTCCCCGGGAGGAGTCTACGAGCAGTACTTC; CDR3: CASSFSPGGVYEQYF
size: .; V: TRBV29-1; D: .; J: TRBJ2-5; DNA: TGCAGCATCCTGACAGGCCCCGGGGAGACCCAGTACTTC; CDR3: CSILTGPGETQYF
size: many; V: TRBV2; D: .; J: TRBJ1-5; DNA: TGTGCCAGCATTGAAGGCGGGGACAATCAGCCCCAGCATTTT; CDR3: CASIEGGDNQPQHF
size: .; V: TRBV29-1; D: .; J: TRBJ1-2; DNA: TGCAGCGTTGATCAGGGCGATGGCTACACCTTC; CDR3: CSVDQGDGYTF
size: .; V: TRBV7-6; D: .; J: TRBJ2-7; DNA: TGTGCCAGCAGTTTAAAAGGACACTCCTACGAGCAGTACTTC; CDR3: CASSLKGHSYEQYF
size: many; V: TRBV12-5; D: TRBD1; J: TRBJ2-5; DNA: TGTGCTAGTGGCCCTCCCGACAGGGGGCTAGGGGAGACCCAGTACTTC; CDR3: CASGPPDRGLGETQYF
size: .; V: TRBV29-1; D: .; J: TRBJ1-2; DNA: TGCAGCGTCAGATCAGGAGCCTCTGGAAACACCTTC; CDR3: CSVRSGASGNTF
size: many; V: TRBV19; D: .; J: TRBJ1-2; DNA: TGTGCCAGTAGTACGGGACGGGGCGGGAACTATGGCTACACCTTC; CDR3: CASSTGRGGNYGYTF
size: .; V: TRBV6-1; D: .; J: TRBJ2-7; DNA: TGTGCCAGCAGTGAAATCCGTGGGGCGAGCTCCTACGAGCAGTACTTC; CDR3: CASSEIRGASSYEQYF
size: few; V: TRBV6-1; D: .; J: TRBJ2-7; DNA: TGTGCCAGCAGAACCGCCGTGGACAGCTACGAGCAGTACTTC; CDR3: CASRTAVDSYEQYF
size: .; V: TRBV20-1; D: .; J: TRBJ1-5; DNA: TGCAGTGCTAGAGGGGGCTTTGGCAATCAGCCCCAGCATTTT; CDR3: CSARGGFGNQPQHF
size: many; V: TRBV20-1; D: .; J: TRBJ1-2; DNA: TGCAGTGCTAGAGATAAGGGGAGTGGCTACACCTTC; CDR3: CSARDKGSGYTF
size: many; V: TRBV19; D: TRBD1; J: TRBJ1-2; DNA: TGTGCCAGTACCCCGGGGACAGGGTATGGCTACACCTTC; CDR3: CASTPGTGYGYTF
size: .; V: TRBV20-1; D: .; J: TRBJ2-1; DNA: TGCAGTGCTAGTCCCGAGACTAGTAACTATGAGCAGTTCTTC; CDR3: CSASPETSNYEQFF
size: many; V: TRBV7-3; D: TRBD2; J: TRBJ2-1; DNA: TGTGCCAGCAGCTCGGGACTAGCGGGGTATAATGAGCAGTTCTTC; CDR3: CASSSGLAGYNEQFF
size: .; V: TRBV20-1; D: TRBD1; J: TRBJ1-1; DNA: TGCAGTGCAAACAGGGGGAACACTGAAGCTTTCTTT; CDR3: CSANRGNTEAFF
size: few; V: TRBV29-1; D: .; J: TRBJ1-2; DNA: TGCAGCGTTGACGGGGGTGGAGGCTACACCTTC; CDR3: CSVDGGGGYTF
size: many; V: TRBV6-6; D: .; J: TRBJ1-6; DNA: TGTGCCAGCAGCCTCGAAGAGAATTCACCCCTCCACTTT; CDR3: CASSLEENSPLHF
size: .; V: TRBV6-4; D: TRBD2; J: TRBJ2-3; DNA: TGTGCCAGCAGTCGACGGACTAGCGGGACCGAGGGAGATACGCAGTATTTT; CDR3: CASSRRTSGTEGDTQYF
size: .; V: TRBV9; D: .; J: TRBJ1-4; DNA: TGTGCCAGCAGCGTAGCTGTCGCGATTAATGAAAAACTGTTTTTT; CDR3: CASSVAVAINEKLFF
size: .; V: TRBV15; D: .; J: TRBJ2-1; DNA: TGTGCCACCAGCAGAGATTTGGGGGGTAATGAGCAGTTCTTC; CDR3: CATSRDLGGNEQFF
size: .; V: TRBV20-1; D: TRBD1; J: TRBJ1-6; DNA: TGCAGTGCTAAGATGACAGGGGGATCACCCCTCCACTTT; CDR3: CSAKMTGGSPLHF
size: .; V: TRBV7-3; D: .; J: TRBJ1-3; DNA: TGTGCCAGCAGCTTAGAATTGGGCGTCGGAAACACCATATATTTT; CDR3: CASSLELGVGNTIYF
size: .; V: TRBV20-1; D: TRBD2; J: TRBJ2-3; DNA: TGCAGTGCTAGTTCCGCGGGAGGCGCAGATACGCAGTATTTT; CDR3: CSASSAGGADTQYF
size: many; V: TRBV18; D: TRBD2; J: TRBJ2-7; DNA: TGTGCCAGCTCACCGACCCCGCTAGCGGCCTACGAGCAGTACTTC; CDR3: CASSPTPLAAYEQYF
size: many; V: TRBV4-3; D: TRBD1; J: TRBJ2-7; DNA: TGCGCCAGCAGCCAGATCTATTCGGACAGGGTGTACGAGCAGTACTTC; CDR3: CASSQIYSDRVYEQYF
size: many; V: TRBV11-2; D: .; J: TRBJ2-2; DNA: TGTGCCAGCAGCTTAGGGGGGGCGCGCACCGGGGAGCTGTTTTTT; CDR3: CASSLGGARTGELFF
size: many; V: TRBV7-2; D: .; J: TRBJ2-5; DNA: TGTGCCAGCAGCCCAGGGGGGGTAGCGGGACCGGGAAGGGAGACCCAGTACTTC; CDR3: CASSPGGVAGPGRETQYF
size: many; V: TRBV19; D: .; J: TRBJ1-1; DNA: TGTGCCAGTAGTACCCTCCGGGCCCAGATTCAAGCTTTCTTT; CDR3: CASSTLRAQIQAFF
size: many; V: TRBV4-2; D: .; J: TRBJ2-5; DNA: TGTGCCAGCAGCCAAGTTGGTAAAGCTCAAGAGACCCAGTACTTC; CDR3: CASSQVGKAQETQYF
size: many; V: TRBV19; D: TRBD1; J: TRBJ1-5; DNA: TGTGCCAGTAGTAAAGACAGGGACAATCAGCCCCAGCATTTT; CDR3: CASSKDRDNQPQHF
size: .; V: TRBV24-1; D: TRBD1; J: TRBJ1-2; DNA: TGTGCCACCAGTGATGACACCGGGACAGGGGAAGGTGGCTACACCTTC; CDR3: CATSDDTGTGEGGYTF
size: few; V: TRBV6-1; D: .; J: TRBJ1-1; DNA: TGTGCCAGCAGTCGGGGGGGGCCGGACACTGAAGCTTTCTTT; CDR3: CASSRGGPDTEAFF
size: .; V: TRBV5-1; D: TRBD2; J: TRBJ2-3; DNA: TGCGCCAGCAGCACAGGACTAGCGGGTAGCACAGATACGCAGTATTTT; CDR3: CASSTGLAGSTDTQYF
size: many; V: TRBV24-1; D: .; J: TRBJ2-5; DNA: TGTGCCACCAGTGATTTGGCAGGGACAGAGACCCAGTACTTC; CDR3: CATSDLAGTETQYF
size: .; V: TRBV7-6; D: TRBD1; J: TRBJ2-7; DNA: TGTGCCAGCACCACCCGGGACAGGGGGACCTACGAGCAGTACTTC; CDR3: CASTTRDRGTYEQYF
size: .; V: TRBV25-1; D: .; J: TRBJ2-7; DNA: TGTGCCAGCAGTCGGGACCCTCCCTACGAGCAGTACTTC; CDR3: CASSRDPPYEQYF
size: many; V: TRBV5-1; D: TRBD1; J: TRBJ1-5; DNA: TGCGCCAGCAGCCCCGGGACAGGGGGCAATCAGCCCCAGCATTTT; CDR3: CASSPGTGGNQPQHF
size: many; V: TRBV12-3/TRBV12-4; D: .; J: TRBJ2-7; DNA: TGTGCCAGCAGTTTAGGGGCGACAGGAGCCTCCTACGAGCAGTACTTC; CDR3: CASSLGATGASYEQYF
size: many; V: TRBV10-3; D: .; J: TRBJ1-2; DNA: TGTGCCATCAGTGATTTGATTAGTGGTGGTCCAGGGGTCTATGGCTACACCTTC; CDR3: CAISDLISGGPGVYGYTF